The present T cell receptor beta chain was sequenced within a study of patients and donors after allogeneic stem cell transplantation. This clonotype has at least ten counts. The germline CDR1 and CDR2 sequences are SNHLY and FYNNEI. The CDR3 has 16 residues. V was clipped by 7 bases and J by 7 bases, with 23 bases between them. TCRdb re-called the RT-PCR reads through MiXCR, storing one row per CDR3 protein. The sample lists some 960,000 distinct CDR3 sequences, roughly 17% occurring once. The gene calls are TRBV2 and TRBJ2-1; tentative D call: TRBD1 (6 bases). Sequencing was carried out using blood, either unsorted or a sorted T cell fraction (not recorded which). The sequence derives from a human donor who was either an allogeneic HSCT recipient or a stem cell or donor lymphocyte infusion donor (not recorded which). It is not recorded whose cells these are; they may come from a transplant donor. CDR3 coding DNA: TGTGCCAGCACCAGAGACAGGTTGAGGATGGAGAATGAGCAGTTCTTC. Protein: CASTRDRLRMENEQFF.